A selection of T cell receptor beta chains follows, all from one sample in a study of Tregs in tolerant kidney transplant recipients. Generated by immunoSEQ multiplex PCR, the TCRdb table keeps only in-frame clones and is missing some. The sample holds 84,000 or so clones, under 95% seen once. The sample in question was CD4+ T cells from blood (PBMCs), obtained 12 months after the transplant. The source is a human patient who received a combined kidney and bone marrow transplant. Some T cells may be transferred from the graft donor. The conserved cysteine and the conserved F or W are not part of the CDR3 here.

CDR3,V,J
ACSGGSVNEQF,TRBV28,TRBJ2-1
ASSSPRRANYGYT,TRBV28,TRBJ1-2
AWSSTLAAEQY,TRBV30,TRBJ2-7
ASRLKFLEPVGTDFYEQY,TRBV12-2,-
ASSYAGRDTEAF,TRBV6-6,TRBJ1-1
AWTPDRGTDYGYT,TRBV30,TRBJ1-2
ASSSGQAVSEKLF,TRBV11-3,TRBJ1-4
ASSLDAGRQGREKLF,TRBV27,TRBJ1-4
ASSLDRGYGYT,TRBV5-4,TRBJ1-2
ASSGGQLSGNTIY,TRBV2,TRBJ1-3
ASSQDSLLSGANVLT,TRBV4-3,TRBJ2-6
ASSYSIGDTLGYT,TRBV6-5,TRBJ1-2
ASSRDRGDTEAF,TRBV5-1,TRBJ1-1
ASSQPQGQGLNNEQF,TRBV7-2,TRBJ2-1
ASSVMNIQY,TRBV25-1,TRBJ2-4
ASSLGGAGRLGELF,TRBV5-5,TRBJ2-2
ASSSQGFTGELF,TRBV7-9,TRBJ2-2